Listed below are T cell receptor beta chains from one sample, sequenced in a study of blood T cell repertoires in COVID-19. Sequenced by immunoSEQ multiplex PCR; TCRdb stores in-frame clones only, minus some. The sample consists of some 260,000 clones, just over 85% of them appearing once. The sequenced sample consisted of PBMCs or T cells enriched from blood (not recorded which). These receptors all stem from a man aged 40-55 years who had recovered from COVID-19. The CDR3 runs from the conserved cysteine through the conserved F or W. Each record gives: clone size, V gene, D gene, J gene, CDR3 DNA, CDR3 protein. D genes are given only for firm matches. Size values are once, few and many counts, or a class for expanded clones, and some rows have none.

NA	TRBV9	NA	TRBJ1-1	TGTGCCAGCAGCGTATCCGGTTTTAGGGGGAACACTGAAGCTTTCTTT	CASSVSGFRGNTEAFF
NA	TRBV5-1	NA	TRBJ1-3	TGCGCCAGCAGCCCGAGCTCTGGAAACACCATATATTTT	CASSPSSGNTIYF
NA	TRBV4-3	TRBD1	TRBJ1-1	TGCGCCAGCAGCCCTCCGGACAGGCCTTTCAGAAACACTGAAGCTTTCTTT	CASSPPDRPFRNTEAFF
NA	TRBV18	NA	TRBJ1-6	TGTGCCAGCTCACCAGAGGCAGGGTCCAATTCACCCCTCCACTTT	CASSPEAGSNSPLHF
once	TRBV27	NA	TRBJ1-1	TGTGCCAGCAGTTTATTAGGGGACACTGAAGCTTTCTTT	CASSLLGDTEAFF
NA	TRBV9	NA	TRBJ2-3	TGTGCCAGCAGCGTAGGAGGACTTTACACAGATACGCAGTATTTT	CASSVGGLYTDTQYF
NA	TRBV5-1	TRBD1	TRBJ1-3	TGCGCCAGCAGGAGGCAGGGGGACTCCCCGAGCTCTGGAAACACCATATATTTT	CASRRQGDSPSSGNTIYF
NA	TRBV9	NA	TRBJ1-2	TGTGCCAGCAGCGCGGTACAGGGTGGCTACACCTTC	CASSAVQGGYTF
NA	TRBV5-4	TRBD1	TRBJ2-1	TGTGCCAGCAGCTTGGGACAGGGTTTCAATGAGCAGTTCTTC	CASSLGQGFNEQFF
NA	TRBV29-1	NA	TRBJ2-2	TGCAGCGTTGAATTGGGGCAGGGGTACACCGGGGAGCTGTTTTTT	CSVELGQGYTGELFF
NA	TRBV9	NA	TRBJ1-2	TGTGCCAGCAGCGCGGACTATGGCTACACCTTC	CASSADYGYTF
NA	TRBV27	TRBD2	TRBJ2-1	TGTGCCAGCTTCTCCTGGGGGGAGGGGAATGAGCAGTTCTTC	CASFSWGEGNEQFF
once	TRBV27	TRBD1	TRBJ2-7	TGTGCCAGCAGTTCCCCGGGACAGGGGGTTTACGAGCAGTACTTC	CASSSPGQGVYEQYF
few	TRBV7-9	NA	TRBJ2-7	TGTGCCAGCAGCCCTAAGGGAGACGCCTACGAGCAGTACTTC	CASSPKGDAYEQYF
NA	TRBV30	TRBD1	TRBJ1-4	TGTGCCTGGAATCGGGGACAGGGGGCTAATGAAAAACTGTTTTTT	CAWNRGQGANEKLFF
NA	TRBV9	NA	TRBJ1-4	TGTGCCAGCAGCGTAAGCGGGGACGAAAAACTGTTTTTT	CASSVSGDEKLFF
NA	TRBV27	TRBD2	TRBJ2-3	TGTGCCAGCAGTTCCCTCACTAGCGGGAGACCAGATACGCAGTATTTT	CASSSLTSGRPDTQYF
NA	TRBV18	TRBD1	TRBJ1-1	TGTGCCAGCTCACCACAACAGGGGGGTGACACTGAAGCTTTCTTT	CASSPQQGGDTEAFF
NA	TRBV7-2	TRBD1	TRBJ1-1	TGTGCCAGCAGAATCACAGGGGCAGAGAACACTGAAGCTTTCTTT	CASRITGAENTEAFF
NA	TRBV18	NA	TRBJ1-4	TGTGCCAGCTCACCAAGGAGGGCGCAGGGAGATGAAAAACTGTTTTTT	CASSPRRAQGDEKLFF
NA	TRBV4-3	TRBD2	TRBJ2-5	TGCGCCAGCAGCCTAGCTCTAGCGGGGGGGCGGGAGACCCAGTACTTC	CASSLALAGGRETQYF
few	TRBV7-9	TRBD1	TRBJ1-2	TGTGCCAGCAGCCCGGGACAGGGAACGCATGGCTACACCTTC	CASSPGQGTHGYTF
few	TRBV2	TRBD1	TRBJ1-5	TGTGCCAGCAGGGGACAGGGAGTGCAGCCCCAGCATTTT	CASRGQGVQPQHF
NA	TRBV7-2	NA	TRBJ2-5	TGTGCCAGCAGCTTAGGGCAGGGTGAGACCCAGTACTTC	CASSLGQGETQYF
NA	TRBV27	TRBD1	TRBJ2-4	TGTGCCAGCAGTTTAAGTCCGACAGGGGGCAGGGAAAGCCCGCCAGTCGGCTTC	CASSLSPTGGRESPPVGF
NA	TRBV5-1	TRBD1	TRBJ1-5	TGCGCCAGCAGCTGGGGGGACAGGGGCTCGGAGCCCCAGCATTTT	CASSWGDRGSEPQHF
once	TRBV27	NA	TRBJ2-4	TGTGCCAGCAGTTTTCATGGGGACACTAAAAACATTCAGTACTTC	CASSFHGDTKNIQYF
NA	TRBV19	NA	TRBJ1-3	TGTGCCAGTAGTATATTTCGACACTCTGGAAACACCATATATTTT	CASSIFRHSGNTIYF
NA	TRBV28	TRBD1	TRBJ2-7	TGTGCCAGCAGTGGGGACAGCATCTCCTACGAGCAGTACTTC	CASSGDSISYEQYF
NA	TRBV7-2	TRBD1	TRBJ1-3	TGTGCCAGCAGCGCCGGGACAGGGCACACTGGAAACACCATATATTTT	CASSAGTGHTGNTIYF
NA	TRBV27	TRBD1	TRBJ1-6	TGTGCCAGCAGTTTATGGGACAGGGGTAATTCACCCCTCCACTTT	CASSLWDRGNSPLHF
NA	TRBV15	NA	TRBJ1-1	TGTGCCACCAGCAGAGATCGAGACCGGGGCACTGAAGCTTTCTTT	CATSRDRDRGTEAFF
few	TRBV30	TRBD1	TRBJ1-5	TGTGCCTGGAGCCTCGACAGGGGGCAGCCGCCCCAGCATTTT	CAWSLDRGQPPQHF
NA	TRBV7-8	TRBD2	TRBJ2-1	TGTGCCAGCAGCTTCGGGACTAGCGGTTACAATGAGCAGTTCTTC	CASSFGTSGYNEQFF
NA	TRBV28	TRBD2	TRBJ2-7	TGTGCCAGCAGTTCCGGGACTAGCTACGAGCAGTACTTC	CASSSGTSYEQYF
NA	TRBV19	TRBD1	TRBJ1-1	TGTGCCAGTAGTGCGTGGGACAGGGGTCGAATGAACACTGAAGCTTTCTTT	CASSAWDRGRMNTEAFF
NA	TRBV11-2	NA	TRBJ2-7	TGTGCCAGCAGCGGAGCCTACGAGCAGTACTTC	CASSGAYEQYF
NA	TRBV28	NA	TRBJ1-2	TGTGCCAGCAGTCTCGACAGGAACTATGGCTACACCTTC	CASSLDRNYGYTF
once	TRBV7-8	TRBD1	TRBJ2-7	TGTGCCAGCACCAACCCCAATCGACAGGGGGCTACCTACGAGCAGTACTTC	CASTNPNRQGATYEQYF
NA	TRBV27	NA	TRBJ2-7	TGTGCCAGCAGTTTAAACTGGCAGGCGCCCTACGAGCAGTACTTC	CASSLNWQAPYEQYF
NA	TRBV12-5	NA	TRBJ1-6	TGTGCTAGTGGTTTGGTACTGAGCTCCTATAATTCACCCCTCCACTTT	CASGLVLSSYNSPLHF
once	TRBV6-4	NA	TRBJ2-1	TGTGCCAGCAGTGACTCGCGGCTAGCGTCAGGCTACAATGAGCAGTTCTTC	CASSDSRLASGYNEQFF
NA	TRBV15	NA	TRBJ2-1	TGTGCCACCAGCCAAATTCTACCCAATGAGCAGTTCTTC	CATSQILPNEQFF
NA	TRBV7-9	TRBD1	TRBJ1-5	TGTGCCAGCAGCTCAACAGGGGGAGGCGTTCACAGCAATCAGCCCCAGCATTTT	CASSSTGGGVHSNQPQHF
NA	TRBV19	TRBD1	TRBJ1-1	TGTGCCAGTAGGGACAGGGGTGGTACTGAAGCTTTCTTT	CASRDRGGTEAFF
NA	TRBV30	TRBD2	TRBJ2-5	TGTGCCTGGAGTGTAGCGGGGAGAGAGACCCAGTACTTC	CAWSVAGRETQYF
NA	TRBV7-9	TRBD1	TRBJ2-5	TGTGCCAGCAGCTCGGGACAGTATAGACAAGAGACCCAGTACTTC	CASSSGQYRQETQYF
NA	TRBV5-1	TRBD1	TRBJ2-3	TGCGCCAGCAGCCAGGGGACAGGGCCCGATACGCAGTATTTT	CASSQGTGPDTQYF
NA	TRBV7-2	NA	TRBJ2-5	TGTGCCAGCAGCTTAGCGAAGGCCAGGGAGACCCAGTACTTC	CASSLAKARETQYF
NA	TRBV5-1	NA	TRBJ2-1	TGCGCCAGCAGCTCCGTGGCGGGTCACAATGAGCAGTTCTTC	CASSSVAGHNEQFF
NA	TRBV3-1/TRBV3-2	NA	TRBJ1-6	TGTGCCAGCAGCCAAGACGGGACTCTCAGTAATTCACCCCTCCACTTT	CASSQDGTLSNSPLHF
NA	TRBV3-1/TRBV3-2	NA	TRBJ2-7	TGTGCCAGCAGCCCAAAGTGGGAGCGAACAGACTACGAGCAGTACTTC	CASSPKWERTDYEQYF
NA	TRBV27	TRBD2	TRBJ2-5	TGTGCCAGCAGTCCCGGACTAGCGGGAGAAGAGACCCAGTACTTC	CASSPGLAGEETQYF
NA	TRBV6-4	TRBD2	TRBJ2-6	TGTGCCAGCGGGATCAGCGGGGACCCCGTCCTGACTTTC	CASGISGDPVLTF